Below are 25 T cell receptor beta chains sequenced from a single sample in a study of CD8 T cells in ankylosing spondylitis. TCRdb re-analysed the 5' RACE reads in MiXCR, keeping a single row per CDR3 protein. The table shows 750,000 to 850,000 distinct CDR3 sequences, with approximately 12% occurring only once. For these TCRs, the target antigens are not known. General study points: A TCR beta motif made of 7 to 9 highly homologous variants seemed typical of ankylosing spondylitis blood.

Sample: blood, either unsorted or a sorted T cell fraction (not recorded which). The receptors originated from a male donor with ankylosing spondylitis.

The J gene is TRBJ2-3, the V gene TRBV5-1, with D possibly being TRBD1 (6 bases). CDR3 size: 15 residues. From germline, CDR1 is SGHRS and CDR2 YFSETQ. The V and J ends lost 0 bases and 5 bases respectively, with 13 bases between them. CDR3 amino acids: CASSLVQGRVDTQYF. CDR3 bases: TGCGCCAGCAGCTTGGTCCAGGGGCGTGTAGATACGCAGTATTTT.

This clonotype was counted between two and nine times. The chain couples TRBV11-1 to TRBJ1-6, with a tentative D call TRBD1 (6 bases). This CDR3 is 15 amino acids long. Trimming shortened V by 2 bases and J by 10 bases, and 15 bases separated the two germline ends. The germline gives CDR1 SGHAT, CDR2 FQDESV (reference sequence). This CDR3 reads CASSLQGQRGSPLHF. The CDR3, as DNA: TGTGCCAGCAGCTTACAAGGACAGAGAGGCTCACCCCTCCACTTT.

J is TRBJ2-1 and V is TRBV20-1, with 13 nucleotides matching TRBD2. Germline V gene data show CDR1 as DFQATT and CDR2 as SNEGSKA (reference sequence). The V and J ends lost 1 base and 7 bases, in that order; junction bases with no gene match: 16. The CDR3 loop spans 19 amino acids. This CDR3 reads CSARVLELAGGSFGNEQFF. The DNA of the CDR3 is TGCAGTGCTAGAGTCCTGGAACTAGCGGGAGGGTCGTTTGGGAATGAGCAGTTCTTC.

In its sample, this clonotype was seen a few times. V is TRBV20-1 and J is TRBJ2-5, with D possibly matching TRBD2 (6 bases). Deletions cut 6 bases from V and 3 bases from J, with 11 bases between. The CDR3 spans 12 residues. Germline CDR1 is DFQATT and CDR2 is SNEGSKA (reference sequence). The CDR3 is CSAWWGEETQYF. The CDR3 region has the DNA TGCAGTGCCTGGTGGGGGGAAGAGACCCAGTACTTC.

This clonotype was seen repeatedly, ten times or more. This sequence joins TRBV10-3 and TRBJ2-7; the D gene is possibly TRBD2 (7 bases). V was trimmed by 10 bases and J by 3 bases, leaving 22 bases between them. The CDR3 covers 15 residues. Germline V gene data show CDR1 as ENHRY and CDR2 as SYGVKD. This CDR3 reads CATQGGGAINYEQYF. The CDR3 DNA reads as TGTGCCACACAGGGCGGGGGAGCGATAAACTACGAGCAGTACTTC.

The sample holds many counts of this clonotype. The V gene is TRBV5-1, the J gene TRBJ2-7; D tentatively fits TRBD1 or TRBD2 (5 bases each). CDR1 is SGHRS and CDR2 is YFSETQ in the germline V gene. V lost 0 bases, J lost 6 bases, and 13 bases lay in between. The CDR3 is made up of 14 amino acids. The CDR3 DNA is TGCGCCAGCAGCTTGGAGCCCAGGGAGAGCGAGCAGTACTTC. It is translated as CASSLEPRESEQYF. Drawing the rest from reference TRBV5-1 and TRBJ2-7, the complete variable domain is KAGVTQTPRYLIKTRGQQVTLSCSPISGHRSVSWYQQTPGQGLQFLFEYFSETQRNKGNFPGRFSGRQFSNSRSEMNVSTLELGDSALYLCASSLEPRESEQYFGPGTRLTVT.

The chain joins TRBV9 to TRBJ2-7, with 16 bases fitting TRBD2. With V trimmed by 0 bases and J by 3 bases, 9 bases remained unmatched. CDR3 size: 19 residues. The germline gives CDR1 SGDLS, CDR2 YYNGEE. The CDR3 nucleotides are TGTGCCAGCAGCGTAGAAGGTGCGGGACTAGCGGGAGGGCACTACGAGCAGTACTTC. Amino acids: CASSVEGAGLAGGHYEQYF.

This clonotype was counted many times. The rearrangement joins TRBV12-3 or TRBV12-4 to TRBJ1-3, with D perhaps TRBD1 (5 bases). The ends were cut back, 2 bases at V and 5 bases at J, with 13 bases in the middle. This CDR3 is built from 15 residues. CDR3 sequence reads: CASSLRTHGRNTIYF. The CDR3 nucleotides are TGTGCCAGCAGTTTAAGGACACACGGCAGAAACACCATATATTTT.

V is TRBV20-1 and J is TRBJ2-7; D possibly matches TRBD1 or TRBD2 (6 bases each). V lost 5 bases and J 5 bases, leaving 19 bases between the germline ends. The CDR3 totals 14 residues. The germline gives CDR1 DFQATT, CDR2 SNEGSKA (reference sequence). The CDR3 reads CSAEGGVGGNEQYF. In nucleotides, the CDR3 is TGCAGTGCTGAGGGTGGGGTGGGGGGCAACGAGCAGTACTTC.

The chain carries TRBV6-2 or TRBV6-3 and TRBJ2-1; D might be TRBD2 (5 bases). Per germline, CDR1 MNHEY and CDR2 SVGEGT. This CDR3 comprises 17 residues. Trimming shortened V by 4 bases and J by 1 base, and 17 bases separated the two germline ends. CDR3 DNA sequence: TGTGCCAGCAGTTCCTTTCCCCCGAGGGTTTCCTACAATGAGCAGTTCTTC. This encodes CASSSFPPRVSYNEQFF.

A few counts support this clonotype. This sequence joins TRBV20-1 and TRBJ1-6; no clear D gene. There are 11 residues in the CDR3. Trimming cost V 6 bases and J 4 bases, with 4 bases left between them. The germline gives CDR1 DFQATT, CDR2 SNEGSKA (reference sequence). The CDR3 region has the DNA TGCAGTGCCAATTATAATTCACCCCTCCACTTT. This gives the protein CSANYNSPLHF.

This chain uses TRBV7-2 with TRBJ2-3; a possible D gene is TRBD1 (6 bases). CDR1 is SGHTA and CDR2 is FQGNSA in the germline V gene. The length of the CDR3 is 13 residues. Trimming left V 4 bases short and J 3 bases short, with 8 bases between. The CDR3 DNA reads TGTGCCAGCAGCTCCGGACAGACAGATACGCAGTATTTT. It specifies CASSSGQTDTQYF.

As regards this clonotype: The junction departs from the called germline gene at one end, perhaps through a read error. The chain carries TRBV7-2 and TRBJ1-6; D possibly corresponds to TRBD1 (6 bases). There are 13 residues in the CDR3. Germline CDR1 is SGHTA and CDR2 is FQGNSA. CDR3 DNA sequence: TGTGCCAGCATCGGACAGCCCAATTTACCCCTCCACTTT. Translating it yields CASIGQPNLPLHF.

This clonotype was counted a few times. This chain uses TRBV5-6 with TRBJ2-1; a weak D match, TRBD1 (7 bases). In germline, CDR1 is SGHDT, CDR2 YYEEEE. V lost 2 bases, J lost 3 bases, and 12 bases lay in between. This CDR3 contains 15 residues. The CDR3 coding sequence is TGTGCCAGCAGCTTTTCCCAGGGGGGCTACAATGAGCAGTTCTTC. It yields the protein CASSFSQGGYNEQFF.

V and J are TRBV12-3 or TRBV12-4 and TRBJ2-1, with 11 bases identical to TRBD2. The CDR3 has 16 amino acids. V lost 1 base, J lost 5 bases, and 4 bases stayed unmatched. CDR3 loop: CASSLVLGLADNEQFF. The CDR3 nucleotides are TGTGCCAGCAGTTTAGTGTTGGGACTAGCGGACAATGAGCAGTTCTTC.

The rearrangement uses TRBV9 and TRBJ1-2; possible D gene TRBD1, 5 bases. Germline loops: CDR1 SGDLS, CDR2 YYNGEE. The CDR3 runs 16 residues. The V and J ends lost 0 bases and 4 bases respectively, with 16 bases between them. In nucleotides, the CDR3 is TGTGCCAGCAGCGTAGATGTTGCCACGGGGGTCTATGGCTACACCTTC. It yields the protein CASSVDVATGVYGYTF. Full variable domain (remainder filled in from reference TRBV9 and TRBJ1-2): DSGVTQTPKHLITATGQRVTLRCSPRSGDLSVYWYQQSLDQGLQFLIQYYNGEERAKGNILERFSAQQFPDLHSELNLSSLELGDSALYFCASSVDVATGVYGYTFGSGTRLTVV.

The chain recombines TRBV18 with TRBJ2-1, with 7 positions matching TRBD2. V lost 6 bases to trimming and J lost 4 bases; unmatched junction nucleotides: 21. Germline values: CDR1 KGHSH, CDR2 LQKENI. The CDR3 is made up of 19 amino acids. CDR3 protein: CASSRRGAGLDNLYNEQFF. The CDR3 DNA is TGTGCCAGCTCCCGGAGGGGAGCGGGATTGGATAATTTATACAATGAGCAGTTCTTC.

The chain carries TRBV4-3 and TRBJ1-4; maybe TRBD1 (6 bases). Between the trimmed V and J ends, which lost 0 bases and 3 bases, there was a span of 11 bases. In germline, CDR1 is LGHNA, CDR2 YSLEER. The CDR3 spans 16 residues. The CDR3 DNA follows: TGCGCCAGCAGCCAAGATTTGTGGACAGCTAATGAAAAACTGTTTTTT. Translation: CASSQDLWTANEKLFF.

The rearrangement links TRBV7-9 to TRBJ2-5; 12 bases align to TRBD1. The junction had 11 bases not matched to a gene; V was cut back by 4 bases and J by 5 bases. The CDR3 runs 17 residues. Per the germline V gene, CDR1 is SEHNR and CDR2 is FQNEAQ (reference sequence). The CDR3 reads CASSSPSGTGGEETQYF. CDR3 coding DNA: TGTGCCAGCAGCTCCCCTTCTGGGACAGGGGGCGAGGAGACCCAGTACTTC.

This sequence joins TRBV13 and TRBJ2-7, with 7 bases fitting TRBD2. This CDR3 is 16 amino acids long. V gave up 1 base and J gave up 2 bases; unmatched junction bases: 8. CDR1 is PRHDT, CDR2 FYEKMQ, per germline (reference sequence). CDR3 DNA: TGTGCCAGCAGCTTAGTTGGGGGGAGGGTAACCTACGAGCAGTACTTC. It specifies CASSLVGGRVTYEQYF.

This clonotype was seen more than once but under ten times. The V and J genes are TRBV6-5 and TRBJ2-7; TRBD1 aligns across 7 bases. CDR1 and CDR2 from the germline V gene are MNHEY and SVGAGI. This CDR3 comprises 16 residues. The J segment lost 1 base and the V segment lost 0 bases, leaving 6 bases of the junction unmatched. The CDR3 DNA reads TGTGCCAGCAGTTACTCTGGGACAGATCCTTCCTACGAGCAGTACTTC. This sequence encodes CASSYSGTDPSYEQYF.

This clonotype was seen more than once but under ten times. The V and J genes are TRBV15 and TRBJ2-7; weak D call: TRBD2 (6 bases). Looked up from germline, CDR1 is LNHNV and CDR2 is YYDKDF (reference sequence). There are 15 residues in the CDR3. V lost 0 bases to trimming and J lost 0 bases, with 9 bases between them. The CDR3 coding sequence is TGTGCCACCAGCAGAGATGGAGGGGACTCCTACGAGCAGTACTTC. Residues: CATSRDGGDSYEQYF.

This clonotype was detected only a few times. The V and J genes are TRBV7-3 and TRBJ2-3, with a weak D call TRBD1 (6 bases). CDR3 length: 15 amino acids. Germline CDR1 is SGHTA and CDR2 is FQGTGA. V lost 4 bases and J lost 4, with 15 bases in between. This CDR3 is CASSSKPRGSDTQYF. The CDR3 DNA is TGTGCCAGCAGCTCGAAACCAAGGGGGTCAGATACGCAGTATTTT.

This sequence joins TRBV20-1 and TRBJ2-1, with 8 bases matching TRBD2. J was trimmed by 7 bases and V by 3 bases; bases with no gene match: 11. The germline V gene encodes CDR1 DFQATT and CDR2 SNEGSKA (reference sequence). This CDR3 has 15 amino acids. CDR3: CSASPRAGDTNEQFF. The DNA for the CDR3 is TGCAGTGCTAGTCCGCGAGCGGGGGACACAAATGAGCAGTTCTTC.

This sequence joins TRBV5-1 and TRBJ2-2; 11 bases map to TRBD1. CDR1 is SGHRS, CDR2 YFSETQ, per germline. V shed 3 bases and J 4 bases; nucleotides not matched to a gene: 2. This CDR3 is 15 amino acids long. The CDR3 bases are TGCGCCAGCAGCTCCGGGACAGGGGGCACCGGGGAGCTGTTTTTT. Protein: CASSSGTGGTGELFF.